Below are 22 T cell receptor beta chains sequenced from a single sample in a study of radiation and T cells in renal cell carcinoma. Time point indicated: baseline pretreatment blood. Described treatment: 15 Gy SBRT to primary tumor, nephrectomy 4 weeks later. Method: immunoSEQ multiplex PCR; TCRdb's copy keeps in-frame clones and lacks some. The sample carries more than 95,000 clones, 82% recorded once. The specimen comprised blood, sampled from a patient whose treatment included radiotherapy and nephrectomy. The receptors here all came from a woman aged 55-69 years with renal cell carcinoma.

The chain links TRBV11-3 to TRBJ2-2, with 10 bases fitting TRBD1. CDR1 and CDR2 from the germline V gene are SGHNT and YENEEA. Trimming at V came to 3 bases and at J to 7 bases, leaving 5 bases not matched to a gene. The CDR3 is 15 residues long. In nucleotides, the CDR3 is TGTGCCAGCAGCTTCGGGACAGGGGTCCGCGGGGAGCTGTTTTTT. Amino acids: CASSFGTGVRGELFF.

This chain connects TRBV7-8 to TRBJ2-7, with D maybe TRBD1 (5 bases). CDR1 is SGHVS and CDR2 is FQNEAQ in the germline V gene. The ends were cut back, 3 bases at V and 3 bases at J, with 9 bases in the middle. This CDR3 region has 13 residues. The CDR3 nucleotides are TGTGCCAGCAGCTTCACCAGGGACTACGAGCAGTACTTC. Its translation: CASSFTRDYEQYF.

The chain recombines TRBV28 with TRBJ1-4, with D maybe TRBD1 (6 bases). This CDR3 has 16 amino acids. Germline loops: CDR1 MDHEN, CDR2 SYDVKM. Deletions cut 5 bases from V and 7 bases from J, with 20 bases between. DNA of the CDR3: TGTGCCAGCAGTACCCGCTGGGGAGGGGGAGTTGAAAAACTGTTTTTT. Translation gives CASSTRWGGGVEKLFF. The variable domain in full, completed from reference TRBV28 and TRBJ1-4, reads DVKVTQSSRYLVKRTGEKVFLECVQDMDHENMFWYRQDPGLGLRLIYFSYDVKMKEKGDIPEGYSVSREKKERFSLILESASTNQTSMYLCASSTRWGGGVEKLFFGSGTQLSVL.

In this sample, this clone turned up once. The chain uses TRBV29-1 and TRBJ2-7; D unclear. Germline V gene lookup returns CDR1 SQVTM and CDR2 ANQGSEA. The CDR3 runs to 11 residues. The V and J ends lost 6 bases and 3 bases respectively, with 9 bases between them. The CDR3 DNA is TGCAGCGTGGACGTAAACTACGAGCAGTACTTC. Translation: CSVDVNYEQYF.

V usage is TRBV5-6 and J usage is TRBJ2-1, with 9 bases matching TRBD2. Trimming took 4 bases from V and 4 from J; bases not matched to a gene: 6. The CDR3 spans 15 residues. Germline V gene data show CDR1 as SGHDT and CDR2 as YYEEEE. The CDR3 nucleotides read TGTGCCAGCAGCCTGGGACTAGCTTTGTACAATGAGCAGTTCTTC. It encodes CASSLGLALYNEQFF.

The gene calls are TRBV9 and TRBJ2-3; weak D call: TRBD2 (6 bases). Looked up from germline, CDR1 is SGDLS and CDR2 is YYNGEE. This CDR3 has 16 amino acids. Trimming cost V 0 bases and J 1 base, with 12 bases left between them. The CDR3 here is CASSVGRGAGTDTQYF. The CDR3 bases are TGTGCCAGCAGCGTAGGGAGGGGCGCGGGCACAGATACGCAGTATTTT.

The chain employs TRBV4-3 and TRBJ2-2; D not resolved. The CDR3 loop spans 18 amino acids. Germline CDR1 is LGHNA and CDR2 is YSLEER. The germline V and J ends were trimmed by 0 bases and 3 bases, with 17 bases remaining between them. The CDR3 DNA follows: TGCGCCAGCAGCCAAGAGGAATCGAGCTTCGGTCACACCGGGGAGCTGTTTTTT. This gives the protein CASSQEESSFGHTGELFF.

V is TRBV19 and J is TRBJ1-6, with 9 bases identical to TRBD1. Germline V gene sequence: CDR1 LNHDA, CDR2 SQIVND (reference sequence). The CDR3 contains 16 residues. J lost 5 bases, V lost 3 bases, and 5 bases had no gene match. The CDR3 is CASSIDGTGNNSPLHF. CDR3 DNA sequence: TGTGCCAGTAGTATTGATGGGACAGGGAATAATTCACCCCTCCACTTT.

With regard to this clone: The same CDR3 can be traced to other DNA sequences in this sample. The genes are TRBV5-1 and TRBJ2-1; tentative D call: TRBD2 (6 bases). The CDR3 has 15 residues. Germline CDR1 is SGHRS and CDR2 is YFSETQ. V was pared by 0 bases and J by 0 bases, with 7 bases between. The CDR3 region has the DNA TGCGCCAGCAGCTTGGCCGGGAGCTCCTACAATGAGCAGTTCTTC. Translation gives CASSLAGSSYNEQFF.

The V gene is TRBV5-1, the J gene TRBJ1-1; the D gene is possibly TRBD1 (5 bases). CDR3 size: 14 residues. V lost 4 bases and J lost 5, with 15 bases in between. Germline V gene sequence: CDR1 SGHRS, CDR2 YFSETQ. CDR3 nucleotides: TGCGCCAGCAGCCCCCGGGACCCGGGGACTGAAGCTTTCTTT. Residues: CASSPRDPGTEAFF.

The rearrangement joins TRBV6-1 to TRBJ1-1, with a possible D match to TRBD1 (5 bases). CDR3 length: 13 amino acids. Germline V gene lookup returns CDR1 MNHNS and CDR2 SASEGT. Trimming shortened V by 7 bases and J by 3 bases, and 12 bases separated the two germline ends. As DNA, the CDR3 is TGTGCCAGCACCTTGGACACCTACACTGAAGCTTTCTTT. This translates into CASTLDTYTEAFF.

The genes are TRBV7-3 and TRBJ1-1; a possible D gene is TRBD1 (6 bases). Trimming took off 6 bases at V and 4 bases at J, with 12 bases between the two ends. The germline V gene has CDR1 SGHTA and CDR2 FQGTGA. This CDR3 contains 13 residues. The CDR3 protein is CASSFMGATEAFF. CDR3 nucleotides: TGTGCCAGCAGTTTCATGGGGGCCACTGAAGCTTTCTTT.

This clone is a singleton in its sample. The rearrangement joins TRBV28 to TRBJ2-3; D call uncertain. CDR1 and CDR2 (germline): MDHEN, SYDVKM. The CDR3 consists of 15 residues. Trimming removed 5 bases from V and 4 bases from J, with 16 bases in between. CDR3 DNA sequence: TGTGCCAGCAGTCCGGGTAGCAGAAACGCAGATACGCAGTATTTT. As protein: CASSPGSRNADTQYF. Filled out from reference TRBV28 and TRBJ2-3, the complete variable domain reads DVKVTQSSRYLVKRTGEKVFLECVQDMDHENMFWYRQDPGLGLRLIYFSYDVKMKEKGDIPEGYSVSREKKERFSLILESASTNQTSMYLCASSPGSRNADTQYFGPGTRLTVL.

This clone was recorded only once. The chain uses TRBV6-5 and TRBJ1-2; tentatively, D is TRBD1 (5 bases). V was clipped by 8 bases and J by 4 bases, with 17 bases between them. Germline CDR1 and CDR2: MNHEY and SVGAGI. CDR3 length: 14 residues. The CDR3 reads CASRAKGSGYGYTF. DNA for the CDR3: TGTGCCAGCCGGGCGAAGGGGTCGGGCTATGGCTACACCTTC.

The chain joins TRBV4-1 to TRBJ2-3; 9 nucleotides agree with TRBD2. The CDR3 spans 16 residues. In germline, CDR1 is MGHRA, CDR2 YSYEKL. Trimming removed 2 bases from V and 1 base from J; junction bases left unmatched: 4. As DNA, the CDR3 is TGCGCCAGCAGCCAACTAGCGGGGTTACGCACAGATACGCAGTATTTT. Protein product: CASSQLAGLRTDTQYF.

This rearrangement joins TRBV19 to TRBJ2-1; 14 bases agree with TRBD2. CDR1 LNHDA and CDR2 SQIVND come from the germline V gene (reference sequence). This CDR3 spans 17 amino acids. V was clipped by 6 bases and J by 0 bases; unmatched bases: 4. CDR3 nucleotides: TGTGCCAGTAGGGCCGGACTAGCGGGAGGCTCCTACAATGAGCAGTTCTTC. It translates to CASRAGLAGGSYNEQFF.

The CDR3 DNA sequence: TGTGCCAGCAGCCCTGATCCTCAGGGCCGCTCTGGAAACACCATATATTTT. Residues: CASSPDPQGRSGNTIYF. The chain couples TRBV11-2 to TRBJ1-3; maybe TRBD1 (5 bases). There are 17 residues in the CDR3. V was clipped by 5 bases and J by 0 bases, with 17 bases between them. The V gene's germline CDR1 is SGHAT and CDR2 FQNNGV. Filled out from reference TRBV11-2 and TRBJ1-3, the complete variable domain reads EAGVAQSPRYKIIEKRQSVAFWCNPISGHATLYWYQQILGQGPKLLIQFQNNGVVDDSQLPKDRFSAERLKGVDSTLKIQPAKLEDSAVYLCASSPDPQGRSGNTIYFGEGSWLTVV.

This clone has just one count. V usage is TRBV29-1 and J usage is TRBJ1-2; no definite D call. The CDR3 length is 13 residues. The germline V gene has CDR1 SQVTM and CDR2 ANQGSEA. V shed 5 bases and J shed 6 bases, with 16 bases lying between them. This CDR3 is CSVLVQSPHGYTF. CDR3 DNA sequence: TGCAGCGTTCTAGTCCAGAGCCCGCATGGCTACACCTTC.

The chain couples TRBV20-1 to TRBJ1-1, with TRBD1 matching 7 bases. Losses at the gene ends were 5 bases for V and 8 bases for J; bases not matched to a gene: 5. CDR1 and CDR2 (germline): DFQATT, SNEGSKA (reference sequence). The CDR3 spans 11 residues. CDR3 in amino acids: CSAVQGLEAFF. CDR3 coding DNA: TGCAGTGCTGTACAGGGGCTGGAAGCTTTCTTT.

Many counts were recorded for this clone. This rearrangement joins TRBV2 to TRBJ2-7, with D uncertain. The ends were cut back, 6 bases at V and 3 bases at J, with 3 bases in the middle. The CDR3 is 10 amino acids. CDR1 is SNHLY, CDR2 FYNNEI, per germline. CDR3 sequence reads: CASRLYEQYF. The CDR3 DNA follows: TGTGCCAGCAGGCTCTACGAGCAGTACTTC.

The rearrangement links TRBV5-4 to TRBJ1-2, with D possibly matching TRBD1 (5 bases). The CDR3 loop spans 15 amino acids. The ends were cut back, 0 bases at V and 2 bases at J, with 11 bases in the middle. CDR1 is SGHNT and CDR2 is YYREEE in the germline V gene (reference sequence). The CDR3 protein is CASSLGGGVNYGYTF. CDR3 DNA sequence: TGTGCCAGCAGCTTGGGGGGCGGGGTCAACTATGGCTACACCTTC.

The V call is TRBV9, the J call TRBJ1-2; D unresolved. This CDR3 has 17 amino acids. V was clipped by 4 bases and J by 4 bases, with 23 bases between them. Germline V gives CDR1 SGDLS, CDR2 YYNGEE. The CDR3 region has the DNA TGTGCCAGCAGCTCCGATGTCGGGCGGGCGCGGAGCTATGGCTACACCTTC. It specifies CASSSDVGRARSYGYTF.